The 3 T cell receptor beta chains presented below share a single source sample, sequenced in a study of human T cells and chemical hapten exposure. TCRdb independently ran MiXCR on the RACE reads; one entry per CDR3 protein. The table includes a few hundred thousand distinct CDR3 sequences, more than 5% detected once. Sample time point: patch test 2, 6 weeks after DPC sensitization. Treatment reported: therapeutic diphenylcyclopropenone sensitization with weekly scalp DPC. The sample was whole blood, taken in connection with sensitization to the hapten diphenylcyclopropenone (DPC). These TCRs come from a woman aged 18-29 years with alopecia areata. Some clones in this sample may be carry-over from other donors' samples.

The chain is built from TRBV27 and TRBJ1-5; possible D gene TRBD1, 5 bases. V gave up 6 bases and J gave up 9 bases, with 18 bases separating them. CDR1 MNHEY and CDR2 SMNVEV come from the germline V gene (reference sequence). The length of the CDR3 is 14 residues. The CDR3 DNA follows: TGTGCCAGCAGCCCCCTGGTTAGGGGCGGGCCCCAGCATTTT. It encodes CASSPLVRGGPQHF.

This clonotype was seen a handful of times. The CDR3 region is CASNLLRRPVGYTF. CDR3 DNA: TGTGCCAGCAACCTCCTCAGACGCCCCGTCGGCTACACCTTC. This rearrangement joins TRBV7-2 to TRBJ1-2, with D unresolved. The germline V gene has CDR1 SGHTA and CDR2 FQGNSA. Trimming removed 7 bases from V and 8 bases from J, with 20 bases in between. The CDR3 runs 14 residues. Full variable domain (rest looked up from reference TRBV7-2 and TRBJ1-2): GAGVSQSPSNKVTEKGKDVELRCDPISGHTALYWYRQSLGQGLEFLIYFQGNSAPDKSGLPSDRFSAERTGGSVSTLTIQRTQQEDSAVYLCASNLLRRPVGYTFGSGTRLTVV.

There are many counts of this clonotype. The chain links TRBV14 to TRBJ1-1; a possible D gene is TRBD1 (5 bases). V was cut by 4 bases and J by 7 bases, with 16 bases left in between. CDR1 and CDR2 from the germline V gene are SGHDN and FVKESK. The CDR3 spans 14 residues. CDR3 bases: TGTGCCAGCAGCCCCGGACCCAACGGGGGTGAAGCTTTCTTT. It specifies CASSPGPNGGEAFF.